These 2 T cell receptor beta chains were sequenced from one sample in a study of tumor-infiltrating lymphocytes in glioblastoma multiforme. TCRB libraries came from RNA via three nested multiplex PCR rounds. In TCRdb, the multiplex PCR reads were re-called with MiXCR into one record per CDR3 protein. The table lists about 15,000 distinct CDR3 sequences, around 72% of them singletons, with 30% to 45% in the top ten. The specimen sequenced was brain tumor tissue. The receptors originated from a male donor with glioblastoma.

The CDR3: CSALAGTGYYEQYF. The CDR3 coding sequence is TGCAGTGCCCTAGCCGGGACAGGGTACTACGAGCAGTACTTC. The rearrangement links TRBV20-1 to TRBJ2-7, with 9 bases aligning to TRBD1. The CDR3 runs to 14 residues. With 6 bases clipped from V and 3 bases from J, the junction kept 9 bases outside the gene matches. Per germline, CDR1 DFQATT and CDR2 SNEGSKA (reference sequence).

As to this clonotype: The conserved phenylalanine or tryptophan is not found at the CDR3 terminus, so this likely reflects a read error. The chain recombines TRBV11-2 with TRBJ1-1; D call uncertain. Germline V gene sequence: CDR1 SGHAT, CDR2 FQNNGV. The CDR3 has 12 residues. Here the CDR3 reads CVSSLVHGVAFS. The CDR3 coding sequence is TGTGTCAGCAGCTTAGTACACGGGGTAGCTTTCTCT.